One and the same sample provided the 5 T cell receptor beta chains below, sequenced in a study of shared clonotypes between healthy human individuals. TCRdb keeps only in-frame clones here, not all; method: immunoSEQ multiplex PCR. Of around 550,000 clones in the sample, 85% to 95% were seen once. Cells designated naive CD8 were CD45RO-negative and were positively selected for CCR7, with terminally differentiated effector memory CD45RA+ cells excluded. Sequencing was done on a sample of naive CD8+ T cells sorted from blood. Source of these receptors: a woman in her 30s in good health.

This chain joins TRBV27 and TRBJ1-5, with TRBD1 as a possible D gene (5 bases). Germline V gives CDR1 MNHEY, CDR2 SMNVEV (reference sequence). The CDR3 totals 14 residues. The V gene lost 2 bases and the J gene lost 11 bases, with 16 bases spanning the gap. CDR3 coding DNA: TGTGCCAGCAGTTTAGGCCAGGGAGGTAAGGCCCAGCATTTT. This translates into CASSLGQGGKAQHF.

This clone was detected once. The chain couples TRBV27 to TRBJ1-4; D perhaps matches TRBD1 (5 bases). The CDR3 runs 15 residues. Germline-derived CDR1 and CDR2 are MNHEY and SMNVEV (reference sequence). The V and J ends lost 0 bases and 7 bases respectively, with 12 bases between them. In nucleotides, the CDR3 is TGTGCCAGCAGTTTATCGTCAGGGTGGGGTGAAAAACTGTTTTTT. Its protein product is CASSLSSGWGEKLFF.

Note on this clone: The junction shows a germline mismatch at one end, possibly a read error. This rearrangement joins TRBV28 to TRBJ2-2, with D possibly TRBD2 on 5 matching bases. Germline V gives CDR1 MDHEN, CDR2 SYDVKM. The CDR3 is made up of 13 amino acids. The DNA of the CDR3 is TGCGGGGTGTATGGCAGCAACACCGGGGAGCTGTTTTTT. Translation gives CGVYGSNTGELFF.

This rearrangement joins TRBV19 to TRBJ1-2; 10 bases match TRBD1. The CDR3 is 15 amino acids. V trimming: 6 bases; J trimming: 3 bases; junction bases outside the gene matches: 7. The germline V gene has CDR1 LNHDA and CDR2 SQIVND (reference sequence). In DNA form, the CDR3 reads TGTGCCAGTAGCCTGACAGGGGGCGAGGACTATGGCTACACCTTC. This translates into CASSLTGGEDYGYTF.

The V and J genes are TRBV27 and TRBJ2-5; tentatively, D is TRBD2 (6 bases). The better agreement between TRBJ2-7 and the DNA end casts doubt on the J call. CDR3 size: 15 residues. CDR1 is MNHEY and CDR2 is SMNVEV in the germline V gene (reference sequence). CDR3 sequence: CATQVLAGPLNEQYF. The DNA for the CDR3 is TGTGCCACCCAGGTCCTGGCGGGACCCTTGAACGAGCAGTACTTC.